Below are 15 T cell receptor beta chains sequenced from a single sample in a study of OX40 agonist ivuxolimab in advanced cancers. The data were produced by immunoSEQ multiplex PCR, yet TCRdb's version contains in-frame clones alone and is incomplete. The data hold tens of thousands of clones, with roughly 84% observed a single time. Source: CD4+ or CD8+ T cells sorted from blood, taken in a trial of the OX40 agonist ivuxolimab. All receptors derive from an adult with an advanced solid tumor such as melanoma, head and neck, liver or kidney cancer.

The chain uses TRBV5-1 and TRBJ1-1; D call uncertain. This CDR3 region has 13 residues. Germline V gives CDR1 SGHRS, CDR2 YFSETQ. Trimming shortened V by 4 bases and J by 2 bases, and 9 bases separated the two germline ends. The CDR3, as DNA: TGCGCCAGCAGCCTGGGCTACAACACTGAAGCTTTCTTT. Protein product: CASSLGYNTEAFF.

This chain links TRBV7-3 with TRBJ1-1; D gene uncertain. Germline V gene lookup returns CDR1 SGHTA and CDR2 FQGTGA. This CDR3 has 14 residues. Trimming removed 5 bases at V and 1 base at J, with 11 bases between. For the CDR3, the DNA is TGTGCCAGCAGCCCCCATGGAGGGAACACTGAAGCTTTCTTT. Protein sequence: CASSPHGGNTEAFF.

The chain links TRBV18 to TRBJ2-1; D uncertain. Germline CDR1 KGHSH, CDR2 LQKENI. This CDR3 region has 15 residues. V was clipped by 6 bases and J by 0 bases, with 12 bases between them. The CDR3 loop reads CASSPYELSYNEQFF. CDR3 nucleotides: TGTGCCAGCTCGCCTTATGAGCTCTCCTACAATGAGCAGTTCTTC.

The chain recombines TRBV6-5 with TRBJ2-5; 8 nucleotides agree with TRBD2. The assigned J gene may be wrong: the sequence end matches TRBJ2-7 better. This CDR3 has 15 residues. The V gene's germline CDR1 is MNHEY and CDR2 SVGAGI. Here the CDR3 DNA reads TGTGCCAGCAGGGCGGGAGGCCCGCACCCCCACGAGCAGTACTTC. Translated, it gives CASRAGGPHPHEQYF.

V usage is TRBV27 and J usage is TRBJ1-5; no clear D gene. The CDR3 sequence is 16 residues long. Between the trimmed V and J ends, which lost 5 bases and 0 bases, there was a span of 14 bases. Germline CDR1 reads MNHEY; CDR2 reads SMNVEV (reference sequence). In DNA form, the CDR3 reads TGTGCCAGCAGTAAGGCAGCTCAGTATAGCAATCAGCCCCAGCATTTT. Translating it yields CASSKAAQYSNQPQHF.

This rearrangement joins TRBV6-5 to TRBJ2-3; unclear D gene. Germline CDR1 MNHEY, CDR2 SVGAGI. The length of the CDR3 is 13 residues. Trimming shortened V by 6 bases and J by 2 bases, and 9 bases separated the two germline ends. CDR3 nucleotides: TGTGCCAGCAGACCCCGTTCCACAGATACGCAGTATTTT. This gives the protein CASRPRSTDTQYF.

The chain uses TRBV5-6 and TRBJ1-2, with D possibly matching TRBD1 (6 bases). Germline V gene sequence: CDR1 SGHDT, CDR2 YYEEEE. The CDR3 sequence is 14 residues long. Trimming removed 4 bases from V and 4 bases from J, with 14 bases in between. CDR3 residues: CASSRRTVAYGYTF. As DNA, the CDR3 is TGTGCCAGCAGCAGAAGGACAGTCGCCTATGGCTACACCTTC.

The V and J genes are TRBV7-2 and TRBJ2-1; D call uncertain. Germline CDR1 and CDR2: SGHTA and FQGNSA. V gave up 2 bases and J gave up 7 bases, with 15 bases separating them. CDR3 length: 15 residues. DNA of the CDR3: TGTGCCAGCAGCTTATCTTTGGGCGCTCTAAATGAGCAGTTCTTC. The encoded protein is CASSLSLGALNEQFF.

The chain couples TRBV6-1 to TRBJ1-1; D unresolved. The CDR3 is 16 residues long. Trimming shortened V by 3 bases and J by 0 bases, and 14 bases separated the two germline ends. Per germline, CDR1 MNHNS and CDR2 SASEGT. The DNA for the CDR3 is TGTGCCAGCAGTGATACGACATACCGACTGAACACTGAAGCTTTCTTT. Translation: CASSDTTYRLNTEAFF.

V usage is TRBV19 and J usage is TRBJ2-1, with 15 positions matching TRBD2. With 5 bases clipped from V and 6 bases from J, the junction kept 5 bases outside the gene matches. CDR3 length: 16 amino acids. Per germline, CDR1 LNHDA and CDR2 SQIVND (reference sequence). The CDR3 loop is CASSSRTSGRANEQFF. The CDR3 DNA sequence: TGTGCCAGTAGTTCAAGGACTAGCGGGAGGGCCAATGAGCAGTTCTTC.

This chain uses TRBV28 with TRBJ2-1; 9 nucleotides align to TRBD2. The CDR3 consists of 15 residues. The junction had 4 bases not matched to a gene; V was cut back by 2 bases and J by 5 bases. CDR1 is MDHEN and CDR2 is SYDVKM in the germline V gene. CDR3 protein: CASSLLAGLNNEQFF. Here the CDR3 DNA reads TGTGCCAGCAGTTTACTAGCGGGACTTAACAATGAGCAGTTCTTC.

In this sample, this clone turned up a few times. V and J are TRBV2 and TRBJ2-2, with 7 bases lining up with TRBD2. CDR1 and CDR2 (germline): SNHLY, FYNNEI. Trimming removed 0 bases from V and 6 bases from J; junction bases left unmatched: 1. CDR3 length: 14 residues. The CDR3 nucleotides are TGTGCCAGCAGTGAAGCGGGGAGGGCCGGGGAGCTGTTTTTT. It yields the protein CASSEAGRAGELFF.

This chain links TRBV4-1 with TRBJ2-5, with D tentatively TRBD2 (7 bases). The CDR3 consists of 13 residues. Germline assignment: CDR1 MGHRA and CDR2 YSYEKL. The V end lost 4 bases, the J end lost 4 bases, and 10 bases lay between the germline ends. CDR3: CASSLRGGETQYF. The CDR3, as DNA: TGCGCCAGCAGCCTTAGGGGGGGAGAGACCCAGTACTTC.

The chain uses TRBV19 and TRBJ2-3, with 7 bases fitting TRBD2. The CDR3 spans 17 residues. J was trimmed by 1 base and V by 5 bases; bases with no gene match: 12. CDR1 is LNHDA, CDR2 SQIVND, per germline (reference sequence). CDR3 region: CASSGSRLAAGTDTQYF. The CDR3 DNA reads as TGTGCCAGTAGTGGGAGCCGTCTAGCGGCTGGCACAGATACGCAGTATTTT. Complete variable domain (other parts from reference TRBV19 and TRBJ2-3): DGGITQSPKYLFRKEGQNVTLSCEQNLNHDAMYWYRQDPGQGLRLIYYSQIVNDFQKGDIAEGYSVSREKKESFPLTVTSAQKNPTAFYLCASSGSRLAAGTDTQYFGPGTRLTVL.

This sequence joins TRBV14 and TRBJ2-1, with D tentatively TRBD2 (6 bases). The germline gives CDR1 SGHDN, CDR2 FVKESK. Between the trimmed V and J ends, which lost 3 bases and 3 bases, there was a span of 12 bases. The CDR3 spans 15 residues. The CDR3 spells CASSHRLDDYNEQFF. DNA for the CDR3: TGTGCCAGCAGCCACAGACTAGACGACTACAATGAGCAGTTCTTC.